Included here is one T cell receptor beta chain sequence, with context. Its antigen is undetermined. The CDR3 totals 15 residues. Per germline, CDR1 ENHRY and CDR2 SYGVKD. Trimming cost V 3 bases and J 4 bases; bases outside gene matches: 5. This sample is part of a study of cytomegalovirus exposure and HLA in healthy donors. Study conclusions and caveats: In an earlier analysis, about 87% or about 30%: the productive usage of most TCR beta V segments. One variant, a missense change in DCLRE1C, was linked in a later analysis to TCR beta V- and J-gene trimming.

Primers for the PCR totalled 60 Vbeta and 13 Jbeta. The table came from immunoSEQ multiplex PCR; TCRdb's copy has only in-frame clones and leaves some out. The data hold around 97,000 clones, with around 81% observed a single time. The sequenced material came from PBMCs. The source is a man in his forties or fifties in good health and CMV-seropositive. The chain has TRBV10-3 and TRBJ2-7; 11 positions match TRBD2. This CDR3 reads CAISDPGLAEYEQYF. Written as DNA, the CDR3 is TGTGCCATCAGTGATCCGGGACTAGCGGAGTACGAGCAGTACTTC.